Presented here are 26 T cell receptor beta chains from one specimen sequenced in a study of blood T cell repertoires in COVID-19. Generated by immunoSEQ multiplex PCR, the TCRdb table keeps only in-frame clones and is missing some. The data hold around 240,000 clones, with over 80% observed a single time. Sequenced: PBMCs or T cells enriched from blood (not recorded which). Receptors were obtained from a man aged 45-60 years who had been exposed to COVID-19.

The V and J genes are TRBV5-1 and TRBJ1-2, with 7 bases identical to TRBD1. In germline, CDR1 is SGHRS, CDR2 YFSETQ. This CDR3 spans 15 amino acids. V shed 2 bases and J 3 bases; nucleotides not matched to a gene: 7. The CDR3 nucleotides are TGCGCCAGCAGCTTAGGGTTGCAGGGGGACTATGGCTACACCTTC. As protein: CASSLGLQGDYGYTF.

The J gene is TRBJ2-7, the V gene TRBV6-5; TRBD1 agrees at 7 bases. This CDR3 comprises 12 residues. V trimming: 4 bases; J trimming: 8 bases; junction bases outside the gene matches: 5. In germline, CDR1 is MNHEY, CDR2 SVGAGI. The CDR3 bases are TGTGCCAGCAGTTCGGACAGGAACAAGCAGTACGTC. Its protein product is CASSSDRNKQYV.

The rearrangement joins TRBV12-5 to TRBJ1-1; 9 nucleotides align to TRBD1. This CDR3 spans 14 amino acids. The germline V gene encodes CDR1 LGHNT and CDR2 FRNRAP. J lost 1 base, V lost 7 bases, and 4 bases had no gene match. As DNA, the CDR3 is TGTGCTAGTGCCCCGGGACAGGGGAACACTGAAGCTTTCTTT. This gives the protein CASAPGQGNTEAFF.

The V gene is TRBV5-1, the J gene TRBJ2-3, with a weak D call TRBD2 (6 bases). CDR3 length: 15 amino acids. Germline V gene sequence: CDR1 SGHRS, CDR2 YFSETQ. V was shortened by 0 bases and J by 1 base, with 9 bases between the two germline ends. CDR3 amino acids: CASSLGAGRTDTQYF. Here the CDR3 DNA reads TGCGCCAGCAGCTTGGGTGCGGGGCGCACAGATACGCAGTATTTT.

The J gene is TRBJ1-4, the V gene TRBV7-9; D gene uncertain. Germline V gene sequence: CDR1 SEHNR, CDR2 FQNEAQ (reference sequence). Trimming took off 0 bases at V and 5 bases at J, with 13 bases between the two ends. The CDR3 is 16 residues long. The CDR3 DNA reads as TGTGCCAGCAGCTTAGCGATACAGACCATGAATGAAAAACTGTTTTTT. It codes for CASSLAIQTMNEKLFF.

J is TRBJ1-5 and V is TRBV9; the D gene is possibly TRBD1 (5 bases). The CDR3 covers 14 residues. CDR1 is SGDLS and CDR2 is YYNGEE in the germline V gene. Trimming removed 2 bases at V and 4 bases at J, with 10 bases between. Here the CDR3 DNA reads TGTGCCAGCAGCGTCACAGGCGTGAATCAGCCCCAGCATTTT. This encodes CASSVTGVNQPQHF.

The rearrangement links TRBV7-2 to TRBJ2-1; a possible D gene is TRBD2 (5 bases). Trimming removed 5 bases at V and 8 bases at J, with 19 bases between. CDR1 and CDR2 from the germline V gene are SGHTA and FQGNSA. There are 15 residues in the CDR3. This CDR3 reads CASSRGVARIDEQFF. The CDR3 nucleotides read TGTGCCAGCAGCCGGGGAGTGGCAAGAATAGATGAGCAGTTCTTC. Supplemented by reference TRBV7-2 and TRBJ2-1, the full variable domain reads GAGVSQSPSNKVTEKGKDVELRCDPISGHTALYWYRQSLGQGLEFLIYFQGNSAPDKSGLPSDRFSAERTGGSVSTLTIQRTQQEDSAVYLCASSRGVARIDEQFFGPGTRLTVL.

J is TRBJ1-2 and V is TRBV4-2; 8 bases line up with TRBD1. Unmatched junction bases numbered 16, after V lost 2 bases and J lost 5 bases. The CDR3 runs 18 residues. Germline V gene sequence: CDR1 LGHNA, CDR2 YNFKEQ. The CDR3: CASSQTLRDRPSTYGYTF. As DNA, the CDR3 is TGTGCCAGCAGCCAAACCCTCCGGGACAGGCCAAGTACTTATGGCTACACCTTC.

The table lists this clone with a count of one. The chain combines TRBV13 with TRBJ1-1, with D perhaps matching TRBD1 (6 bases). CDR1 is PRHDT and CDR2 is FYEKMQ in the germline V gene (reference sequence). The CDR3 totals 15 residues. The V and J ends lost 2 bases and 1 base respectively, with 11 bases between them. CDR3 region: CASSLTGHSNTEAFF. CDR3 nucleotide sequence: TGTGCCAGCAGCTTAACGGGACACTCGAACACTGAAGCTTTCTTT.

The chain is built from TRBV27 and TRBJ1-5; unclear D gene. There are 14 residues in the CDR3. CDR1 and CDR2 (germline): MNHEY, SMNVEV (reference sequence). Trimming removed 4 bases at V and 5 bases at J, with 12 bases between. The DNA for the CDR3 is TGTGCCAGCAGTTCCCGGTCGGGTTATCAGCCCCAGCATTTT. Amino acid sequence: CASSSRSGYQPQHF.

The genes are TRBV5-1 and TRBJ2-1, with 7 bases lining up with TRBD1. This CDR3 has 15 amino acids. Germline V gives CDR1 SGHRS, CDR2 YFSETQ. Trimming cost V 0 bases and J 1 base; bases outside gene matches: 1. The chain's CDR3 is CASSLEGASYNEQFF. The CDR3 DNA sequence: TGCGCCAGCAGCTTGGAGGGGGCATCCTACAATGAGCAGTTCTTC.

The chain employs TRBV30 and TRBJ1-1; D is unclear. Trimming removed 3 bases from V and 4 bases from J, with 21 bases in between. Per germline, CDR1 GTSNPN and CDR2 SVGIG (reference sequence). CDR3 size: 16 residues. Here the CDR3 reads CAWRGGLRIEGTEAFF. CDR3 bases: TGTGCCTGGAGGGGCGGGTTACGAATCGAGGGCACTGAAGCTTTCTTT. The variable domain in full, with the rest retrieved from reference TRBV30 and TRBJ1-1, is SQTIHQWPATLVQPVGSPLSLECTVEGTSNPNLYWYRQAAGRGLQLLFYSVGIGQISSEVPQNLSASRPQDRQFILSSKKLLLSDSGFYLCAWRGGLRIEGTEAFFGQGTRLTVV.

CDR3 sequence: CARTESGANVLTF. As DNA, the CDR3 is TGTGCCAGAACAGAGTCTGGGGCCAACGTCCTGACTTTC. The chain is built from TRBV30 and TRBJ2-6; D is unresolved. CDR3 length equals 13 residues. CDR1 and CDR2 from the germline V gene are GTSNPN and SVGIG (reference sequence). The germline V and J ends were trimmed by 8 bases and 1 base, with 9 bases remaining between them.

This clone appeared a single time. CDR3 DNA: TGTGCCAGCTCACGAACAGGGGCGGACACTGAAGCTTTCTTT. Translated: CASSRTGADTEAFF. The gene calls are TRBV18 and TRBJ1-1, with TRBD1 matching 7 bases. The ends lost 4 bases at V and 3 bases at J; junction bases unmatched: 5. The CDR3 runs to 14 residues. Germline V CDR1 and CDR2: KGHSH, LQKENI.

This clone came up once. CDR3 nucleotides: TGCGCCAGCAGCTTAGCTGGACTGATCATGAACACTGAAGCTTTCTTT. This translates into CASSLAGLIMNTEAFF. The chain is built from TRBV5-1 and TRBJ1-1; D is undetermined. This CDR3 contains 16 residues. V was pared by 2 bases and J by 0 bases, with 14 bases between. Germline CDR1 reads SGHRS; CDR2 reads YFSETQ.

The chain links TRBV5-1 to TRBJ2-1; 7 bases map to TRBD1. Trimming cost V 0 bases and J 0 bases; bases outside gene matches: 9. The CDR3 has 18 residues. CDR1 is SGHRS and CDR2 is YFSETQ in the germline V gene. CDR3 in DNA: TGCGCCAGCAGCTTGGATAACAGACAGGGCAGCTCCTACAATGAGCAGTTCTTC. It is translated as CASSLDNRQGSSYNEQFF.

The chain employs TRBV12-3 or TRBV12-4 and TRBJ1-3; D gene ambiguous. The length of the CDR3 is 11 residues. Trimming removed 2 bases at V and 7 bases at J, with 3 bases between. CDR3 amino acids: CASSLPNTIYF. Written as DNA, the CDR3 is TGTGCCAGCAGTTTACCGAACACCATATATTTT.

The chain is built from TRBV5-1 and TRBJ1-1; 8 bases agree with TRBD1. This CDR3 comprises 15 residues. Germline assignment: CDR1 SGHRS and CDR2 YFSETQ. Trimming cost V 0 bases and J 1 base; bases outside gene matches: 2. The CDR3 here is CASSLDGQGNTEAFF. Here the CDR3 DNA reads TGCGCCAGCAGCTTGGACGGACAGGGGAACACTGAAGCTTTCTTT.

This chain connects TRBV9 to TRBJ2-5; weak D call: TRBD1 (5 bases). Germline V gene sequence: CDR1 SGDLS, CDR2 YYNGEE. V gave up 0 bases and J gave up 4 bases, with 10 bases separating them. The CDR3 loop spans 14 amino acids. The CDR3 DNA sequence: TGTGCCAGCAGCGTAGCGACAGAAGGAGAGACCCAGTACTTC. Protein sequence: CASSVATEGETQYF.

This rearrangement joins TRBV7-2 to TRBJ2-7; 7 bases are a match to TRBD2. This CDR3 has 16 amino acids. From germline, CDR1 is SGHTA and CDR2 FQGNSA. Trimming at V came to 3 bases and at J to 4 bases, leaving 12 bases not matched to a gene. The CDR3 protein is CASSLGLADQIYEQYV. CDR3 in DNA: TGTGCCAGCAGCTTGGGGCTAGCGGACCAAATTTACGAGCAGTACGTC.

This clone turned up a few times. The CDR3 is CASSTGFADTQYF. CDR3 coding DNA: TGTGCCAGCAGTACAGGGTTCGCAGATACGCAGTATTTT. The chain joins TRBV12-3 or TRBV12-4 to TRBJ2-3; the D gene is possibly TRBD1 (6 bases). V was cut by 5 bases and J by 4 bases, with 10 bases left in between. This CDR3 contains 13 residues.

This chain joins TRBV28 and TRBJ1-2, with 10 bases lining up with TRBD1. This CDR3 is built from 14 residues. Per germline, CDR1 MDHEN and CDR2 SYDVKM. The trim removed 6 bases at V and 8 bases at J, leaving 9 bases unmatched. CDR3 sequence: CASRAPGQGQGYTF. CDR3 bases: TGTGCCAGCAGAGCACCGGGACAGGGGCAGGGCTACACCTTC.

This chain joins TRBV5-4 and TRBJ2-3, with TRBD2 identical over 12 bases. The CDR3 runs 17 residues. The germline CDR1 and CDR2 sequences are SGHNT and YYREEE (reference sequence). V lost 2 bases to trimming and J lost 2 bases; unmatched junction nucleotides: 6. The CDR3 reads CASSFTRTSGTTDTQYF. CDR3 nucleotides: TGTGCCAGCAGCTTTACTCGGACTAGCGGGACCACAGATACGCAGTATTTT.

The CDR3 DNA is TGCAGCGGCGGGGGGGCTACCTACAATGAGCAGTTCTTC. Protein sequence: CSGGGATYNEQFF. The genes are TRBV29-1 and TRBJ2-1; 9 nucleotides align to TRBD2. Germline values: CDR1 SQVTM, CDR2 ANQGSEA. There are 13 residues in the CDR3. V was pared by 7 bases and J by 2 bases, with 3 bases of the junction left unmatched.

V and J are TRBV28 and TRBJ1-1, with 7 bases that match TRBD1. This CDR3 contains 16 residues. Germline V CDR1 and CDR2: MDHEN, SYDVKM. Trimming removed 2 bases from V and 0 bases from J; junction bases left unmatched: 6. The CDR3 sequence: CASSLIPTGLNTEAFF. The CDR3 nucleotides read TGTGCCAGCAGTTTAATCCCGACAGGGCTGAACACTGAAGCTTTCTTT.

This clone was detected a few times. The chain employs TRBV20-1 and TRBJ2-2, with 7 bases matching TRBD2. The germline V gene has CDR1 DFQATT and CDR2 SNEGSKA (reference sequence). With V trimmed by 3 bases and J by 5 bases, 6 bases remained unmatched. This CDR3 is 14 amino acids long. The CDR3 DNA sequence: TGCAGTGCTAGTGCGGGGGTAGGAACCGGGGAGCTGTTTTTT. This codes for CSASAGVGTGELFF.